The entry below gives a single T cell receptor beta chain sequence along with its context. What it binds is unknown. The sample belongs to a study of cytomegalovirus exposure and HLA in healthy donors. V was pared by 3 bases and J by 6 bases, with 5 bases between. This CDR3 spans 12 amino acids. Germline values: CDR1 SEHNR, CDR2 FQNEAQ (reference sequence). Study results and limitations: According to an earlier analysis, most TCR beta V segments yielded productive rearrangements about 87% or about 30% of the time. Most TCR sequences were uncommon, yet certain public TCRs appeared in many donors. HLA allele associations emerged for roughly 17,000 TCR beta sequences in a later analysis, at 0.05 false discovery rate.

The PCR used 60 Vbeta and 13 Jbeta primers. Method: immunoSEQ multiplex PCR; TCRdb's copy keeps in-frame clones and lacks some. The sample holds about 110,000 clones, roughly 74% seen once. The V and J genes are TRBV7-9 and TRBJ2-2; D is undetermined. This receptor was identified in a man aged 35 to 55 in good health and CMV-seronegative. Sequencing used PBMCs. CDR3 sequence: CASSLRAGELFF. DNA of the CDR3: TGTGCCAGCAGCTTGAGAGCCGGGGAGCTGTTTTTT.